This TCR beta chain was sequenced during a study of T cell repertoires in cytomegalovirus infection. Study-level findings and limits: Dominant in the ex vivo response were TCR beta clonotypes restricted by HLA-C and specific for CMV. Pooled public TCR beta family frequency picked out CMV carriers with the relevant HLA.

This clonotype appeared a few times. Its target is unknown. The CDR3 has 13 residues. Trimming removed 5 bases at V and 8 bases at J, with 16 bases between. The germline V gene has CDR1 SEHNR and CDR2 FQNEAQ (reference sequence). Each CDR3 protein gets one entry after TCRdb re-called the reads with MiXCR. In the table there are around 99,000 distinct CDR3 sequences, around 31% of which are singletons. The chain couples TRBV7-9 to TRBJ2-7, with no clear D. The sequencing used CD8+ T cells from cultured PBMCs, collected from culture after CMV antigen stimulation. The source is a human donor in good health (CMV status not recorded). Some clones in this sample may be carry-over from other donors' samples. For the CDR3, the DNA is TGTGCCAGCAGCCGCCGTGCATGGGCTAAGCAGTACTTC. Its translation is CASSRRAWAKQYF. The full variable domain, rest sourced from reference TRBV7-9 and TRBJ2-7, is DTGVSQNPRHKITKRGQNVTFRCDPISEHNRLYWYRQTLGQGPEFLTYFQNEAQLEKSRLLSDRFSAERPKGSFSTLEIQRTEQGDSAMYLCASSRRAWAKQYFGPGTRLTVT.